The rows below give T cell receptor beta chains drawn from one sample of a study of OX40 agonist ivuxolimab in advanced cancers. Libraries were prepared by immunoSEQ multiplex PCR; TCRdb keeps only in-frame clonotypes and omits some of them. The profile shows fewer than 100,000 clones, 85% to 90% of them singletons. The material was CD4+ or CD8+ T cells sorted from blood, obtained in a trial of the OX40 agonist ivuxolimab. Every receptor here comes from an adult with an advanced solid tumor such as melanoma, head and neck, liver or kidney cancer. Both conserved end residues are part of each CDR3. Each record gives: D gene, V gene, clone size, J gene, CDR3 DNA, CDR3 protein. D genes are given only for firm matches. Clone size is not always given. Where it is, it says once, few, many or a class for expanded clones.

TRBD1,TRBV6-5,.,TRBJ1-1,TGTGCCAGCAGTCGAGTGGACAGGCACACTGAAGCTTTCTTT,CASSRVDRHTEAFF
TRBD2,TRBV19,.,TRBJ2-3,TGTGCCAGTAGTACCCCAGCGGGAACGCATACGCAGTATTTT,CASSTPAGTHTQYF
.,TRBV4-1,many,TRBJ2-7,TGCGCCAGCAGCCAAGAAAGACAGGCGGGGGAGCAGTACTTC,CASSQERQAGEQYF
.,TRBV7-8,.,TRBJ1-1,TGTGCCAGCAGCTTAGGTTCCCAGGTGAACACTGAAGCTTTCTTT,CASSLGSQVNTEAFF
.,TRBV27,.,TRBJ2-7,TGTGCCAGCAGTCGCGGCTACGAGCAGTACTTC,CASSRGYEQYF
.,TRBV10-2,.,TRBJ2-5,TGCGCCAGCAGTGACAGGGCGAGGCAAGAGACCCAGTACTTC,CASSDRARQETQYF
.,TRBV10-3,few,TRBJ1-5,TGTGCCATCAGTTCCGGAGGGTATAGTAGCAATCAGCCCCAGCATTTT,CAISSGGYSSNQPQHF
TRBD2,TRBV9,.,TRBJ2-7,TGTGCCAGCAGCACAACTAGCGGGAGCTACGAGCAGTACTTC,CASSTTSGSYEQYF
.,TRBV25-1,.,TRBJ1-5,TGTGCCAGCAGTGAATGGGATCAGCCCCAGCATTTT,CASSEWDQPQHF
.,TRBV19,.,TRBJ1-5,TGTGCCAGTAGTATACCTCTCGGTTACCCATGGGTTCAGCCCCAGCATTTT,CASSIPLGYPWVQPQHF
.,TRBV9,once,TRBJ1-2,TGTGCCAGCAGCGTGACAGAAATTGGTGTGACTGGCTACACCTTC,CASSVTEIGVTGYTF
.,TRBV7-9,.,TRBJ1-5,TGTGCCAGCAGCTCCAAGGGAGCCCGGGATCAGCCCCAGCATTTT,CASSSKGARDQPQHF
TRBD1,TRBV28,.,TRBJ1-1,TGTGCCAGCAGTCCGAGGGGACAGGGGAACACTGAAGCTTTCTTT,CASSPRGQGNTEAFF
.,TRBV19,.,TRBJ1-2,TGTGCCAGTCAGGACGGATCACACTATGGCTACACCTTC,CASQDGSHYGYTF
.,TRBV4-1,.,TRBJ2-1,TGCGCCAGCAGCCAAGATGGCCAACCCCGCTCCTACAATGAGCAGTTCTTC,CASSQDGQPRSYNEQFF
TRBD2,TRBV5-4,.,TRBJ2-3,TGTGCCAGCAGCTTCCGACTAGCGGCTAGCACAGATACGCAGTATTTT,CASSFRLAASTDTQYF
TRBD1,TRBV13,few,TRBJ1-1,TGTGCCAGCAGCCCTCGGGACAGGCTTCTTGAAGCTTTCTTT,CASSPRDRLLEAFF
TRBD2,TRBV9,.,TRBJ2-7,TGTGCCAGCAGCGGGGAGGGCGATGACTACGAGCAGTACTTC,CASSGEGDDYEQYF
.,TRBV19,.,TRBJ1-1,TGTGCCAGTTCTAGTACTCTCGGGGGGGCGCCAAACACTGAAGCTTTCTTT,CASSSTLGGAPNTEAFF
.,TRBV9,.,TRBJ1-2,TGTGCCAGCAGCGTAGCAGGGGACTATGGCTACACCTTC,CASSVAGDYGYTF
.,TRBV27,few,TRBJ1-1,TGTGCCAGCAGTTTAATTAATTACGCAGGGGCGGATGAAGCTTTCTTT,CASSLINYAGADEAFF
TRBD1,TRBV27,.,TRBJ1-1,TGTGCCAGCAGTTACCGGACAGGGCTGAACACTGAAGCTTTCTTT,CASSYRTGLNTEAFF
.,TRBV9,.,TRBJ2-7,TGTGCCAGCAGCGGCCTAGAGGCCTACGAGCAGTACTTC,CASSGLEAYEQYF
.,TRBV19,.,TRBJ2-5,TGTGCCAGTTGGGGTGGAGAGACCCAGTACTTC,CASWGGETQYF
.,TRBV4-1,.,TRBJ2-3,TGCGCCAGCAGCCACAGTTTACCGACAGATACGCAGTATTTT,CASSHSLPTDTQYF
.,TRBV7-6,.,TRBJ1-5,TGTGCCAGCAGCTCGGGGAGGGGCGTCAATCAGCCCCAGCATTTT,CASSSGRGVNQPQHF
TRBD1,TRBV16,.,TRBJ1-1,TGTGCCAGCAGCCAATCGGTCATGGGACAGGGGGAAATCCGTTTT,CASSQSVMGQGEIRF
.,TRBV19,.,TRBJ2-2,TGTGCCAGTAGTATAGGGGGAGCCGGGGAGCTGTTTTTT,CASSIGGAGELFF
.,TRBV5-1,.,TRBJ1-4,TGCGCCAGCAGAGAGGGTGTAGGTGTTGAAAAACTGTTTTTT,CASREGVGVEKLFF
.,TRBV29-1,.,TRBJ2-1,TGCAGCGTCCGACTAGTCAATGAGCAGTTCTTC,CSVRLVNEQFF
.,TRBV30,.,TRBJ1-1,TGTGCCTGGACCGGGTTCTGGAACACTGAAGCTTTCTTT,CAWTGFWNTEAFF
TRBD1,TRBV9,once,TRBJ1-3,TGTGCCATCCTTGAGGGACAGGGATCTGGAAACACCATATATTTT,CAILEGQGSGNTIYF
TRBD1,TRBV19,.,TRBJ2-5,TGTGCCAGTAGCTCGGACAGGGTGCAAGAGACCCAGTACTTC,CASSSDRVQETQYF
.,TRBV7-9,.,TRBJ1-4,TGTGCCAGCAGCGGGGGGACTCATTATGAAAAACTGTTTTTT,CASSGGTHYEKLFF
.,TRBV23-1,.,TRBJ2-4,TGCGCCAGCAGTCCACTCAATGGGGACATTCAGTACTTC,CASSPLNGDIQYF
TRBD2,TRBV4-1,.,TRBJ2-1,TGCGCCAGCAGGCATCCGACTAGCGGGAGGGGCAATGAGCAGTTCTTC,CASRHPTSGRGNEQFF
.,TRBV7-3,.,TRBJ1-5,TGTGCCAGCAGCCCAACACTTGGTCAGCCCCAGCATTTT,CASSPTLGQPQHF
.,TRBV19,.,TRBJ2-5,TGTGCCAGTAGTAAGGACTCCGCCCGAGAGCAGTACTTC,CASSKDSAREQYF
TRBD2,TRBV7-8,.,TRBJ2-7,TGTGCCAGCAGCTTAAAGGGGGGACTAGCATTCTACGAGCAGTACTTC,CASSLKGGLAFYEQYF
.,TRBV7-9,.,TRBJ2-5,TGTGCCAGCAGCTCATATATCGAGACCCAGTACTTC,CASSSYIETQYF
.,TRBV7-6,.,TRBJ2-1,TGTGCCAGCAGCTTAAAGGGGGGGGCCTACAATGAGCAGTTCTTC,CASSLKGGAYNEQFF
.,TRBV5-1,.,TRBJ1-1,TGCGCCAGCAGCTTGGGCCCCCAGGGACTGAACACTGAAGCTTTCTTT,CASSLGPQGLNTEAFF